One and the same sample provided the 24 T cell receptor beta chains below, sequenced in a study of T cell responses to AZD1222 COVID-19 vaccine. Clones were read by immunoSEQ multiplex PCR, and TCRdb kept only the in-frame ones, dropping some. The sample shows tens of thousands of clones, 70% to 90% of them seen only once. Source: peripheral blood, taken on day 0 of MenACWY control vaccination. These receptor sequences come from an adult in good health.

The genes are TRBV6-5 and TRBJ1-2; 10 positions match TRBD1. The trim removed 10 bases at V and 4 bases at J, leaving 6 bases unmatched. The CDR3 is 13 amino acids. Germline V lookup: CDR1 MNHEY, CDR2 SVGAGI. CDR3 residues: CATRQGAGYGYTF. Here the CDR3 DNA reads TGTGCCACTAGACAGGGGGCTGGCTATGGCTACACCTTC.

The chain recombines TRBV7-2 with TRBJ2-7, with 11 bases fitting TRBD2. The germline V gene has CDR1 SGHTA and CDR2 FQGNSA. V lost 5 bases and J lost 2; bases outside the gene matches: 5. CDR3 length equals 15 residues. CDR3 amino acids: CASSLRLAGTYEQYF. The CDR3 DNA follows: TGTGCCAGCAGCCTCAGACTAGCGGGGACCTACGAGCAGTACTTC.

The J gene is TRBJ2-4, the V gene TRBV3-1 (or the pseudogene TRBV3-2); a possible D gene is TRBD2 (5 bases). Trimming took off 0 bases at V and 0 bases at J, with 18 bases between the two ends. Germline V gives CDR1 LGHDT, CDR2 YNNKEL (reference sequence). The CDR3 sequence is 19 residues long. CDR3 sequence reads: CASSQDGGGAALAKNIQYF. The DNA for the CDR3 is TGTGCCAGCAGCCAAGATGGAGGTGGAGCGGCATTAGCCAAAAACATTCAGTACTTC.

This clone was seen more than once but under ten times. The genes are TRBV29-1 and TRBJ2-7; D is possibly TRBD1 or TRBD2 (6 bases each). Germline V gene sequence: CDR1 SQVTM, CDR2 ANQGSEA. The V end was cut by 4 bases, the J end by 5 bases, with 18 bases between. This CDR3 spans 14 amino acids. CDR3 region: CSVVRGHSIHEQYF. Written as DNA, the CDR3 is TGCAGCGTTGTCCGGGGGCATTCCATCCACGAGCAGTACTTC.

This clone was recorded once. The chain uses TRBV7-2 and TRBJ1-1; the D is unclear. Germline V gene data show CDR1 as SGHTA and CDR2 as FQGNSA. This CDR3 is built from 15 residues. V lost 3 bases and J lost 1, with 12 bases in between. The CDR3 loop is CASSFVGAGNTEAFF. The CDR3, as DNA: TGTGCCAGCAGCTTCGTGGGCGCGGGGAACACTGAAGCTTTCTTT.

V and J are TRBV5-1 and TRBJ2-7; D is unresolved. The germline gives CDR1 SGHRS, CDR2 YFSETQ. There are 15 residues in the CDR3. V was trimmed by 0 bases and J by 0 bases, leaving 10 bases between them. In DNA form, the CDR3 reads TGCGCCAGCAGCTTGGAACCACTGAGCTCCTACGAGCAGTACTTC. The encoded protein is CASSLEPLSSYEQYF.

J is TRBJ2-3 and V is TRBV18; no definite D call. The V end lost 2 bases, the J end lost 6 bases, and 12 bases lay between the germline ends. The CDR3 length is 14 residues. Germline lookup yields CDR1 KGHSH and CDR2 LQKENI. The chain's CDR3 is CASSPRRTWDTQYF. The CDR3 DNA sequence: TGTGCCAGCTCACCAAGAAGAACCTGGGATACGCAGTATTTT.

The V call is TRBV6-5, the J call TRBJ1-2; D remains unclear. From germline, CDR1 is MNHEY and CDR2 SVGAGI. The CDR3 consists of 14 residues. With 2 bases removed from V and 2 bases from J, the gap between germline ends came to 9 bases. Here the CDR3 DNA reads TGTGCCAGCAGTTACGAAATGGTGAACTATGGCTACACCTTC. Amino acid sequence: CASSYEMVNYGYTF.

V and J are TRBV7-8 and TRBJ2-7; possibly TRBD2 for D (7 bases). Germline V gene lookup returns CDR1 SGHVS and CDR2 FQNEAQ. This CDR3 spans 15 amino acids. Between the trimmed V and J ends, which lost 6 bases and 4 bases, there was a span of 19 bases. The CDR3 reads CASRPLGGGQYEQYF. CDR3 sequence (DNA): TGTGCCAGCAGACCCCTGGGCGGGGGACAATACGAGCAGTACTTC.

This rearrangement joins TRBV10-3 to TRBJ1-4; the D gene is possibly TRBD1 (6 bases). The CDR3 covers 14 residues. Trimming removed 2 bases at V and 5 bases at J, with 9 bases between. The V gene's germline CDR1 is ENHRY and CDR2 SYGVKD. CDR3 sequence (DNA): TGTGCCATCAGTGAGGGGCAGGGGAATGAAAAACTGTTTTTT. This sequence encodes CAISEGQGNEKLFF.

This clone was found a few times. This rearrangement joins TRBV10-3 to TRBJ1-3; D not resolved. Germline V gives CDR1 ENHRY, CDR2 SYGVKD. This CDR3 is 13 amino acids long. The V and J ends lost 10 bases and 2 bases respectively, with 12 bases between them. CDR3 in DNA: TGTGCCACTAACGAATTGCCTGGAAACACCATATATTTT. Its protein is CATNELPGNTIYF.

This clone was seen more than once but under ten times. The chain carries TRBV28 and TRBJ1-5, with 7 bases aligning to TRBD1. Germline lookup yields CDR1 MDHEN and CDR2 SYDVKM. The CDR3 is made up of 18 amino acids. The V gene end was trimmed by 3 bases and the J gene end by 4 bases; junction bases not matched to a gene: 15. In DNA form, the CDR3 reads TGTGCCAGCAGTTTCCCCCGGTTTACAGGGGTTCGGAATCAGCCCCAGCATTTT. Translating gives CASSFPRFTGVRNQPQHF.

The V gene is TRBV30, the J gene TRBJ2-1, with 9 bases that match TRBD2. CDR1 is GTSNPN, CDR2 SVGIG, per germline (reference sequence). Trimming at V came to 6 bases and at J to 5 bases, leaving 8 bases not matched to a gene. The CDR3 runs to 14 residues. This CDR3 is CACSLVAGDNEQFF. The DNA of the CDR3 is TGTGCCTGTTCCCTGGTAGCGGGGGACAATGAGCAGTTCTTC.

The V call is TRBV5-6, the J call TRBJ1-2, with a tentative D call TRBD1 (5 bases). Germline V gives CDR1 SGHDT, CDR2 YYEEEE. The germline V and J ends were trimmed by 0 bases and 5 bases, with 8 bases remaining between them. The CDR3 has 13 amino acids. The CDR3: CASSLGRQYGYTF. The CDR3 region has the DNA TGTGCCAGCAGCTTGGGTCGACAGTATGGCTACACCTTC.

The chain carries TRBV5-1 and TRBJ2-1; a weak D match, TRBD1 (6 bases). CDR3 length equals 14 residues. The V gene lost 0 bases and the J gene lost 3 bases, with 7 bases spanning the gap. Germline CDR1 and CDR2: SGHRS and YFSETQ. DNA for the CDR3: TGCGCCAGCAGCTTGGGACAGGACTACAATGAGCAGTTCTTC. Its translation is CASSLGQDYNEQFF.

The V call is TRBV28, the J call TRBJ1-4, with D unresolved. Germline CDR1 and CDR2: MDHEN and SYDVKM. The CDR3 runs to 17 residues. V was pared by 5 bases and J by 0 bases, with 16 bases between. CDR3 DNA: TGTGCCAGCAGTGCCCCGCCGGGCCGGTCAACTAATGAAAAACTGTTTTTT. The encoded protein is CASSAPPGRSTNEKLFF.

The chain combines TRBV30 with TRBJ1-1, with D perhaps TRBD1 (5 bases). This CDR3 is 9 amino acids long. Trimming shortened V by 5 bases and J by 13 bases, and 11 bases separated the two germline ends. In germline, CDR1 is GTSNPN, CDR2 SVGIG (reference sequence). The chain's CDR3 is CAWPAGGFF. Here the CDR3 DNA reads TGTGCCTGGCCCGCCGGGGGTTTCTTT.

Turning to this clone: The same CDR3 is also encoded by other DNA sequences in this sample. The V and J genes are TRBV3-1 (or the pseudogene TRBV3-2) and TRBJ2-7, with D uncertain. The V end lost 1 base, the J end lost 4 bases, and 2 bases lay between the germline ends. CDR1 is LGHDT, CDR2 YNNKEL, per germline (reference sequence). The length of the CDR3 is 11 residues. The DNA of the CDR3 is TGTGCCAGCAGCCAAGGGTACGAGCAGTACTTC. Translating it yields CASSQGYEQYF.

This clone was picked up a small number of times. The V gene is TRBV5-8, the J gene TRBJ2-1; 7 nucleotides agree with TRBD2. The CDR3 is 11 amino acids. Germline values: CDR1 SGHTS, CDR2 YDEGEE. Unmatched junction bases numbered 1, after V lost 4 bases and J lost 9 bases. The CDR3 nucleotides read TGTGCCAGCAGCCGGGGGGTTGAGCAGTTCTTC. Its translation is CASSRGVEQFF.

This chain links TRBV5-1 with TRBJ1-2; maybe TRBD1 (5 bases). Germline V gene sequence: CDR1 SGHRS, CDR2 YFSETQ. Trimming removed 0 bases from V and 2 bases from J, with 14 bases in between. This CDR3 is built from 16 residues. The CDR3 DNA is TGCGCCAGCAGCTTGGGGGCAGGGCTGGACAACTATGGCTACACCTTC. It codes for CASSLGAGLDNYGYTF.

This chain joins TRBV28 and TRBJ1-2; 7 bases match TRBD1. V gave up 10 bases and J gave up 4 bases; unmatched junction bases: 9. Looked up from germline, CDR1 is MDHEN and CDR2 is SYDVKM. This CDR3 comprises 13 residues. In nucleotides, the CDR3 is TGTGCCATCGAGACAGGGAACGGCTATGGCTACACCTTC. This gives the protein CAIETGNGYGYTF.

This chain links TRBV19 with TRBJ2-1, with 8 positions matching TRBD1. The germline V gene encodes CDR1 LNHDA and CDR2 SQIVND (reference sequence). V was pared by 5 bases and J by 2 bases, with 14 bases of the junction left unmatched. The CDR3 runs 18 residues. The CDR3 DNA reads TGTGCCAGTAGTCCGATCCCCACACAGGGGGTTCCCTACAATGAGCAGTTCTTC. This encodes CASSPIPTQGVPYNEQFF.

This CDR3 is CAWTRSLLYEQYF. Written as DNA, the CDR3 is TGTGCCTGGACTAGGTCCCTCCTTTACGAGCAGTACTTC. The chain has TRBV30 and TRBJ2-7, with no clear D. The V gene's germline CDR1 is GTSNPN and CDR2 SVGIG (reference sequence). Trimming left V 4 bases short and J 4 bases short, with 14 bases between. The CDR3 has 13 amino acids.

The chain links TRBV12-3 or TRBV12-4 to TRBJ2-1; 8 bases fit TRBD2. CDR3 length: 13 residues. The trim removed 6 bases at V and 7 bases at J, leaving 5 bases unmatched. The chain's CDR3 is CASSPGLGNEQFF. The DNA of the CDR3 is TGTGCCAGCAGCCCGGGACTAGGGAATGAGCAGTTCTTC.